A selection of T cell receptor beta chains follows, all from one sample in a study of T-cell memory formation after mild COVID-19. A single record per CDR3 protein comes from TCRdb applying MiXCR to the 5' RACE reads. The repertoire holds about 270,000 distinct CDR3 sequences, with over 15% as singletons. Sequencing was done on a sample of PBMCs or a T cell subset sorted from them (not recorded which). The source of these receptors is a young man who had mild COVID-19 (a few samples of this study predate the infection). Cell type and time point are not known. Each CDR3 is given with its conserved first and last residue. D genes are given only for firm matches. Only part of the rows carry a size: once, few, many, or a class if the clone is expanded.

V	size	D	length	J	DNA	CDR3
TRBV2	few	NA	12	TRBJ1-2	TGTGCCAGCAGATACGACAGAGGTGGCTACACCTTC	CASRYDRGGYTF
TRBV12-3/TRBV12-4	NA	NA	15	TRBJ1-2	TGTGCCAGCAGTTTAGGACAGACAGGAGGTCATGGCTACACCTTC	CASSLGQTGGHGYTF
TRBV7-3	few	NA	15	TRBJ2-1	TGTGCCAGCAGCTCGACCGGGCCCCCCCAGGGTGAGCAGTTCTTC	CASSSTGPPQGEQFF
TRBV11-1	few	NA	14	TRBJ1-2	TGTGCCAGCAGCTTTATGGACACGGGCTATGGCTACACCTTC	CASSFMDTGYGYTF
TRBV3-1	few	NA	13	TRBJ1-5	TGTGCCAGCAGCCAAGATCTCGATCAGCCCCAGCATTTT	CASSQDLDQPQHF
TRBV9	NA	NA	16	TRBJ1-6	TGTGCCAGCAGCGTAGCAAGGGAGGTGAATAATTCACCCCTCCACTTT	CASSVAREVNNSPLHF
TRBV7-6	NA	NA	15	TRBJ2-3	TGTGCCAGCAGCTTTTCTAACAGAGGCCGAGATACGCAGTATTTT	CASSFSNRGRDTQYF
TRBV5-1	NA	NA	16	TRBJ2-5	TGCGCCAGCAGCTTGCCGAAATCGGCAGGGCAAGAGACCCAGTACTTC	CASSLPKSAGQETQYF
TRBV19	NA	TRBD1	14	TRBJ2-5	TGTGCCAGTAGTCCGGGACAGGGTGGGGAGGCCCAGTACTTC	CASSPGQGGEAQYF
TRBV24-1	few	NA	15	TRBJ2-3	TGTGCCACCAGTGACTCGGGACGGATCACAGATACGCAGTATTTT	CATSDSGRITDTQYF
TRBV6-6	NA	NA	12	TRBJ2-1	TGTGCCAGCAGAGAGGGAAGTAATGAGCAGTTCTTC	CASREGSNEQFF
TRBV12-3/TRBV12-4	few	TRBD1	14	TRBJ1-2	TGTGCCAGCAGCGAACCCCAGGGGGCTCATGGCTACACCTTC	CASSEPQGAHGYTF
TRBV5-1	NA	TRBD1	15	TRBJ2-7	TGCGCCAGCAGCTCCGGGACAGGGGTTGAGTACGAGCAGTACTTC	CASSSGTGVEYEQYF
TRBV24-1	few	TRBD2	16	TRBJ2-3	TGTGCCACCAGTGACATTAGCGGGGGGGCCCCAGATACGCAGTATTTT	CATSDISGGAPDTQYF
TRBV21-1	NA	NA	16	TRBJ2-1	TGTGCCAGCACACCGGGAGTGGGACCCTTCAGGCATGAGCAGTTCTTC	CASTPGVGPFRHEQFF
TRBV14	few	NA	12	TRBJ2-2	TGTGCCAGCAGCCAAGACACGGTGGAGCTGTTTTTT	CASSQDTVELFF
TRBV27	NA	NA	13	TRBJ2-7	TGTGCCAGCTGCCCCAGCGGCCCTCCCGAGCAGTACTTC	CASCPSGPPEQYF
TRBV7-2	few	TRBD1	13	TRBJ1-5	TGTGCCAGCAGCGGGGACAGGGCCCAGCCCCAGCATTTT	CASSGDRAQPQHF
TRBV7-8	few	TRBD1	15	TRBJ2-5	TGTGCCAGCAGCTCGTGGACAGGCGGTGGGGAGACCCAGTACTTC	CASSSWTGGGETQYF
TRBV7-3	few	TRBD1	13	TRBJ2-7	TGTGCCAGCAGCTTGGGAAACAGGGGAGAGCAGTACTTC	CASSLGNRGEQYF
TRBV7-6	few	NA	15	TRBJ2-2	TGTGCCAGCAGCTTAGTAGCAGGGGGGGCCGGGGAGCTGTTTTTT	CASSLVAGGAGELFF
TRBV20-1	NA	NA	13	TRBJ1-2	TGCAGTGCTGACGGGACAAACGACTATGGCTACACCTTC	CSADGTNDYGYTF
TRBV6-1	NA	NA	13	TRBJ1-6	TGTGCCAGCACTCAAGGGAATGATTCACCCCTCCACTTT	CASTQGNDSPLHF
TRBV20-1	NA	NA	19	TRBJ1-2	TGCAGTGCTAGACGAGGACAGCCCCTCACCGGAGTAACTAACTATGGCTACACCTTC	CSARRGQPLTGVTNYGYTF
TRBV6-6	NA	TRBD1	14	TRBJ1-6	TGTGCCAGCAGTTTGGGACAGGGACATTCACCCCTCCACTTT	CASSLGQGHSPLHF
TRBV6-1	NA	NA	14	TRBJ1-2	TGTGCCAGCAGTGAAGTAGACAGGATATATGGCTACACCTTC	CASSEVDRIYGYTF
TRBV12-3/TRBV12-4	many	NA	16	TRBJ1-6	TGTGCCAGCAGTTCCGGCGGATTCTCCTATAATTCACCCCTCCACTTT	CASSSGGFSYNSPLHF
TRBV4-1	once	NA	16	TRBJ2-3	TGCGCCAGCAGCCAAGTCGGCAGAACAATCACAGATACGCAGTATTTT	CASSQVGRTITDTQYF
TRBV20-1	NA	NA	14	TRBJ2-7	TGCAGTGCTAAACCCAGCTCGAGCTCCTACGAGCAGTACTTC	CSAKPSSSSYEQYF
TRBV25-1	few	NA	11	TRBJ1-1	TGTGCCAGCAGTGAGACAGGTGAAGCTTTCTTT	CASSETGEAFF
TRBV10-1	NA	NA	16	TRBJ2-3	TGCGCCAGCAGTGAGTCGTCTTTACTTTCCACAGATACGCAGTATTTT	CASSESSLLSTDTQYF
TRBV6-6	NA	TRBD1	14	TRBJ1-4	TGTGCCAGCAGTTGGGGGACAGGGGTTGAAAAACTGTTTTTT	CASSWGTGVEKLFF
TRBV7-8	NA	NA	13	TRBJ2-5	TGTGCCAGCGACGGTCGATTTCAGGAGACCCAGTACTTC	CASDGRFQETQYF
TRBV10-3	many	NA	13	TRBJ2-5	TGTGCCATCAGTGAGTCAGGGGTTGAGACCCAGTACTTC	CAISESGVETQYF
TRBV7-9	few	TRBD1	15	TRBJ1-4	TGTGCCAGCAGCAACCAGGGGGCGGGTAATGAAAAACTGTTTTTT	CASSNQGAGNEKLFF
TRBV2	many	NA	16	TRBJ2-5	TGTGCCAGCAGTGGGGTCTTGGGGGTGCACCAAGAGACCCAGTACTTC	CASSGVLGVHQETQYF
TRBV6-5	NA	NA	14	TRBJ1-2	TGTGCCAGCAGTTTCTCTCCAGGGGCCCATGGCTACACCTTC	CASSFSPGAHGYTF
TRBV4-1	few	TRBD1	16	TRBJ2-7	TGCGCCAGCGGTCCCGGGACAGGGCTTCAACTCGACGAGCAGTACTTC	CASGPGTGLQLDEQYF
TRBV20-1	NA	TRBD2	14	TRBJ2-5	TGCAGTGCTAGAGGACTAGCGGGGCTGGAGACCCAGTACTTC	CSARGLAGLETQYF
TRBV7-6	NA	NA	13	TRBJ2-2	TGTGCCAGCAGCTTGGGGGAACGCGGGGAGCTGTTTTTT	CASSLGERGELFF
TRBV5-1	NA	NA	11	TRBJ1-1	TGCGCCAGCAGCTCGGGGCGAGAAGCTTTCTTT	CASSSGREAFF
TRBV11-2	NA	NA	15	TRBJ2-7	TGTGCCAGCAGCCCAGGGCAGGCCGCGTTCTACGAGCAGTACTTC	CASSPGQAAFYEQYF
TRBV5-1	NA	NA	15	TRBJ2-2	TGCGCCAGCAGCCCGTCGCTTCAGGCCACCGGGGAGCTGTTTTTT	CASSPSLQATGELFF
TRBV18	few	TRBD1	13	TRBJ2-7	TGTGCCAGCTCCATGACAGGGTACCACGAGCAGTACTTC	CASSMTGYHEQYF
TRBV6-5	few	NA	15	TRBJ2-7	TGTGCCAGCAGTTCCCAAAGACAGGATTTGGGGGAGCAGTACTTC	CASSSQRQDLGEQYF
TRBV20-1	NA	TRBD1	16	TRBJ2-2	TGCAGTGCTAGAGATCCCGGACAGGGCGGCACCGGGGAGCTGTTTTTT	CSARDPGQGGTGELFF
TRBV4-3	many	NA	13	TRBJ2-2	TGCGCCAGCAGCCAGCTCTTCACCGGGGAGCTGTTTTTT	CASSQLFTGELFF
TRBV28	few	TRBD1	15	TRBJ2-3	TGTGCCAGCAGTTCGTGGGACAGCACGACAGATACGCAGTATTTT	CASSSWDSTTDTQYF
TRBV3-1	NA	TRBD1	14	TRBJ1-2	TGTGCCAGCAGCCTTGACAGGGGGATGAGTGGCTACACCTTC	CASSLDRGMSGYTF
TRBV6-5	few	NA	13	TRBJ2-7	TGTGCCAGCAGTTACGGGGTTTCCTACGAGCAGTACTTC	CASSYGVSYEQYF